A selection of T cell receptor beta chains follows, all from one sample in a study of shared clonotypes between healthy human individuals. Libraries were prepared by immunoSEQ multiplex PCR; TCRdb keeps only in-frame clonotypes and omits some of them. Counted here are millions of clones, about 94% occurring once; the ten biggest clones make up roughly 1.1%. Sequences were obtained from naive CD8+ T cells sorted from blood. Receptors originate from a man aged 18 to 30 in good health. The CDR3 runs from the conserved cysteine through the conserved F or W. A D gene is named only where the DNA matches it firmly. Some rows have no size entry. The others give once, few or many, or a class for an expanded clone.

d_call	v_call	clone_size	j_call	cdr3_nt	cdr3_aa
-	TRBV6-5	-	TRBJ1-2	TGTGCCAGCAGTTACTTGGGGGACGAAAACAACTATGGCTACACCTTC	CASSYLGDENNYGYTF
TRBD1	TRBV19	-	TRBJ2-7	TGTGCCACCCCGGGACAGTACTCCTACGAGCAGTACTTC	CATPGQYSYEQYF
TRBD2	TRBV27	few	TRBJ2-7	TGTGCCAGCAGTTTTACTAGCGGGGGGACCTACGAGCAGTACTTC	CASSFTSGGTYEQYF
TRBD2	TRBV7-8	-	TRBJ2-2	TGTGCCAGCAGCTTGATCGGCGGGAGGGATTACACCGGGGAGCTGTTTTTT	CASSLIGGRDYTGELFF
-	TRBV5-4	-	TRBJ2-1	TGTGCCAGCAGCTTGGGTCTAGCAGACTCCTACAATGAGCAGTTCTTC	CASSLGLADSYNEQFF
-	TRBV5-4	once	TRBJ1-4	TGTGCCAGCAGCTTGGATCCAGGGGAAGAACTGTTTTTT	CASSLDPGEELFF
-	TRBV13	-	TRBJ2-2	TGTGCCAGCAGCTTAGTCCGAGGCGCAGGGACCGGGGAGCTGTTTTTT	CASSLVRGAGTGELFF
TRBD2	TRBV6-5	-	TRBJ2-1	TGTGCCAGCAGTTCTCACTGGGGGGAGGGCTACAATGAGCAGTTCTTC	CASSSHWGEGYNEQFF
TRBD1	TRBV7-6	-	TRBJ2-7	TGTGCCAGCAGTTTTACAGGGGCCTACGAGCAGTACTTC	CASSFTGAYEQYF
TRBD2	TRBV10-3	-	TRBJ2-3	TGTGCCATCAGTGAACTAAGGCTAGCGGGAACAGATACGCAGTATTTT	CAISELRLAGTDTQYF
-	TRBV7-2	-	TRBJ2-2	TGTGCCAGCAGCGAAGAGGAGGGCAACACCGGGGAGCTGTTTTTT	CASSEEEGNTGELFF
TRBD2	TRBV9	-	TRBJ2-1	TGTGCCAGCAGCGTAGCCGGACTAGCTTGGAATGAGCAGTTCTTC	CASSVAGLAWNEQFF
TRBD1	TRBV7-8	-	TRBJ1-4	TGTGCCAGCAGCCCGAGGGACAGGGGGCGGACTAATGAAAAACTGTTTTTT	CASSPRDRGRTNEKLFF
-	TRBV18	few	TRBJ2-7	TGTGCCAGCTCACCAAACGGACAGTTAGCCTACGAGCAGTACTTC	CASSPNGQLAYEQYF
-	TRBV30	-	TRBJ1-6	TGTGCCTGGACAGATAGGGGGGGCTCCTATAATTCACCCCTCCACTTT	CAWTDRGGSYNSPLHF